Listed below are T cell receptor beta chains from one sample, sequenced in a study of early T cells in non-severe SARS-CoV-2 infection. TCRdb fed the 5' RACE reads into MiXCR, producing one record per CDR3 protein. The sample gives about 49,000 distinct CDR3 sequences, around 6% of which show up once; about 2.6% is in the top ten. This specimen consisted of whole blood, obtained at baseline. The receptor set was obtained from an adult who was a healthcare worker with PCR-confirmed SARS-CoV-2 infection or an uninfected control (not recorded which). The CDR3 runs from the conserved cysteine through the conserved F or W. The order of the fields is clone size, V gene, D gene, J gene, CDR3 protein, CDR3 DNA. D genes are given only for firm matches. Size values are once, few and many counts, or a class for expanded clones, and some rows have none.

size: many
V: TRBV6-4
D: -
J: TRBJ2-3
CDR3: CASSPRWGADTQYF
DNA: TGTGCCAGCAGCCCCCGGTGGGGGGCAGATACGCAGTATTTT

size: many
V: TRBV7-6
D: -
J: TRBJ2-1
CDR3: CASSSGTSSYNEQFF
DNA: TGTGCCAGCAGCTCCGGGACGAGCTCCTACAATGAGCAGTTCTTC

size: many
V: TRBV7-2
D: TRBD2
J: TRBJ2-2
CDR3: CASSPGLARELFF
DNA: TGTGCCAGCAGCCCCGGACTAGCAAGGGAGCTGTTTTTT

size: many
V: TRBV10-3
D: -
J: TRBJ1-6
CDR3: CAISESGYSPLHF
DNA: TGTGCCATCAGTGAGTCGGGATACTCACCCCTCCACTTT

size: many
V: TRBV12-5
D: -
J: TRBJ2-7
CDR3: CASGLPPQRYEQYF
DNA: TGTGCTAGTGGTTTGCCCCCACAGCGCTACGAGCAGTACTTC

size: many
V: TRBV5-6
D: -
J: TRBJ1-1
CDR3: CASSRNRLAEAFF
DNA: TGTGCCAGCAGCCGAAATAGGCTCGCTGAAGCTTTCTTT

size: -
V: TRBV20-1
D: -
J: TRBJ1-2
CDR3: CSATEGTYGYTF
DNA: TGCAGTGCCACAGAGGGGACTTATGGCTACACCTTC

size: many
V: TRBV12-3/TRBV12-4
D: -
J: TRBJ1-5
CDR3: CASSPNAPMRNQPQHF
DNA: TGTGCCAGCAGTCCAAACGCGCCGATGCGCAATCAGCCCCAGCATTTT

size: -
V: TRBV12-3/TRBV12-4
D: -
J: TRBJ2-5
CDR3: CATRAPYQETQYF
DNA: TGTGCCACCAGGGCCCCGTACCAAGAGACCCAGTACTTC

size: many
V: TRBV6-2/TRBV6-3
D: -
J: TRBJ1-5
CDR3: CASSQQGHNQPQHF
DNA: TGTGCCAGCAGTCAACAGGGTCACAATCAGCCCCAGCATTTT

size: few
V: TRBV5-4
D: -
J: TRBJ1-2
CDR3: CASSPQGVRYGYTF
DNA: TGTGCCAGCAGCCCCCAGGGCGTTCGGTATGGCTACACCTTC

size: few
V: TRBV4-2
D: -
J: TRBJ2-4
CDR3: CASSQGLRDAKNIQYF
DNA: TGTGCCAGCAGCCAAGGACTCCGGGACGCCAAAAACATTCAGTACTTC

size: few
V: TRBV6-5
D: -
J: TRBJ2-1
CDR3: CASSYSSGSRNEQFF
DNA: TGTGCCAGCAGTTACTCTTCCGGGTCCCGGAATGAGCAGTTCTTC

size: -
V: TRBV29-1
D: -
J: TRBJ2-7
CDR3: CSALHSSYEQYF
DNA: TGCAGCGCCTTGCACAGCTCCTACGAGCAGTACTTC

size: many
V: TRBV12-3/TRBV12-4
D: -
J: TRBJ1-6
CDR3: CASTAYGSPLHF
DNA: TGTGCCAGCACCGCATACGGTTCACCCCTCCACTTT

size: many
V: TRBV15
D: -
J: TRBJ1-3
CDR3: CAPSTGRPGNTIYF
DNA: TGTGCCCCCAGCACCGGTCGGCCTGGAAACACCATATATTTT

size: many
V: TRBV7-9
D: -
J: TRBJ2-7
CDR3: CASSETNYEQYF
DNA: TGTGCCAGCAGCGAAACCAACTACGAGCAGTACTTC

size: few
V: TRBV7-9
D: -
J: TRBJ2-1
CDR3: CASSLEGPLSSYNEQFF
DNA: TGTGCCAGCAGCTTAGAGGGACCCCTGAGCTCCTACAATGAGCAGTTCTTC

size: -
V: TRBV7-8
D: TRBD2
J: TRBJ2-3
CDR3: CASSPLVAGARPDTQYF
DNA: TGTGCCAGCAGCCCTCTCGTAGCGGGGGCCCGCCCAGATACGCAGTATTTT

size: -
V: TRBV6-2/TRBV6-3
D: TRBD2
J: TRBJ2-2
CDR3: CASSSLGLVVGELFF
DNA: TGTGCCAGCAGCTCCCTAGGACTAGTGGTCGGGGAGCTGTTTTTT

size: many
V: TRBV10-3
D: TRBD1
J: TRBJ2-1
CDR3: CAISEFGRQGSLNEQFF
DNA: TGTGCCATCAGTGAATTTGGGAGACAGGGTTCCCTCAATGAGCAGTTCTTC

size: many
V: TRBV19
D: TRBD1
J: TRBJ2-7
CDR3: CASSMATGSPYEQYF
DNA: TGTGCCAGTAGTATGGCGACAGGGTCTCCCTACGAGCAGTACTTC

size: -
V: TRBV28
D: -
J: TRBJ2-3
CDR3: CASSSSRQPAEDTQYF
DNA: TGTGCCAGCAGTTCCTCGCGACAGCCAGCGGAAGATACGCAGTATTTT

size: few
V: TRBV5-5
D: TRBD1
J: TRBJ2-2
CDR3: CASSPSRTGGTGELFF
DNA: TGTGCCAGCAGTCCCTCAAGGACAGGGGGGACCGGGGAGCTGTTTTTT

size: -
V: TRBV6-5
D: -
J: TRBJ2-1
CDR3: CASSRGVGEQFF
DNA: TGTGCCAGCAGTAGGGGGGTCGGTGAGCAGTTCTTC

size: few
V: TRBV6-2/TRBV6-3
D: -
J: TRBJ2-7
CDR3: CASSSQGTSYEQYF
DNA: TGTGCCAGCAGCTCCCAAGGCACCTCCTACGAGCAGTACTTC

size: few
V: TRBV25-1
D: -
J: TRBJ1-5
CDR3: CACGPHQPQHF
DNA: TGTGCCTGTGGACCACATCAGCCCCAGCATTTT

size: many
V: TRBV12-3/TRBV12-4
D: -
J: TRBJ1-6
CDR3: CASSGQVDSPLHF
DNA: TGTGCCAGCAGTGGGCAGGTAGATTCACCCCTCCACTTT

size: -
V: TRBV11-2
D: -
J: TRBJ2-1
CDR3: CASSLDQVFF
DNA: TGTGCCAGCAGCTTAGATCAAGTGTTCTTC

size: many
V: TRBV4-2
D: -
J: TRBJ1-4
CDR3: CASSQVQEKLFF
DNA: TGTGCCAGCAGCCAAGTTCAAGAAAAACTGTTTTTT

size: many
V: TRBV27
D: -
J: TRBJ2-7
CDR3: CASSFGSEQYF
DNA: TGTGCCAGCAGTTTTGGGAGCGAGCAGTACTTC

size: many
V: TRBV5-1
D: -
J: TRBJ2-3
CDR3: CASSTGRSSTDTQYF
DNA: TGCGCCAGCAGCACGGGACGGTCCAGCACAGATACGCAGTATTTT

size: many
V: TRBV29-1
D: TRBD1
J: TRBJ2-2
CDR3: CSVSRTGEAGELFF
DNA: TGCAGCGTGTCCAGGACAGGGGAAGCCGGGGAGCTGTTTTTT

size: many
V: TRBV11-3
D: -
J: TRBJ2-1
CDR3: CASSLAGVDNEQFF
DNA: TGTGCCAGCAGCTTAGCGGGGGTGGACAATGAGCAGTTCTTC

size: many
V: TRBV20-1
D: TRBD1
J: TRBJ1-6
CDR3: CSARDYGQGVNSPLHF
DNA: TGCAGTGCTAGAGACTATGGGCAGGGGGTTAATTCACCCCTCCACTTT

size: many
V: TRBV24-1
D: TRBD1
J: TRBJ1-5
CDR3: CATSPGTGRSNQPQHF
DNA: TGTGCCACCAGCCCCGGGACAGGAAGAAGCAATCAGCCCCAGCATTTT

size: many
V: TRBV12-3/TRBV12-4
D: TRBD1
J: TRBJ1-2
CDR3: CASSSRTGGAFRGYTF
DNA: TGTGCCAGCAGTTCCCGGACAGGGGGCGCGTTTCGTGGCTACACCTTC

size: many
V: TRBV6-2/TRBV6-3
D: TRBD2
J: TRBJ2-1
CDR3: CASTLAGSIQFF
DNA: TGTGCCAGCACTCTAGCGGGCTCTATTCAGTTCTTC

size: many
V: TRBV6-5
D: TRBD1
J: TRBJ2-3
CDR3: CASSYYSDRGTQYF
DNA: TGTGCCAGCAGTTACTACTCGGACAGGGGGACGCAGTATTTT

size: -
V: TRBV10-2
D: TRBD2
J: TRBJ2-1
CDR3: CASSALVGLADNEQFF
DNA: TGCGCCAGCAGTGCCCTTGTCGGACTAGCGGACAATGAGCAGTTCTTC

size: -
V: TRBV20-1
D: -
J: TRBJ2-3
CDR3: CSARSDDTDTQYF
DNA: TGCAGTGCTAGATCGGACGACACAGATACGCAGTATTTT

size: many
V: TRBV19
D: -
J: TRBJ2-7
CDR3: CASSIRSLTYEQYF
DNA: TGTGCCAGTAGTATTCGCAGTCTAACCTACGAGCAGTACTTC

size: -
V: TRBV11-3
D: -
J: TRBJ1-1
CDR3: CASSLDYRMNTEAFF
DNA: TGTGCCAGCAGCTTAGACTATAGGATGAACACTGAAGCTTTCTTT

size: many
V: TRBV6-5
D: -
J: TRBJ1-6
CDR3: CASSYSGRGDSPLHF
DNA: TGTGCCAGCAGTTACTCGGGGAGGGGAGATTCACCCCTCCACTTT

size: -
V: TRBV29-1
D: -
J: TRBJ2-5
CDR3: CSVVAYLGETQYF
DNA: TGCAGCGTTGTCGCCTACCTAGGAGAGACCCAGTACTTC

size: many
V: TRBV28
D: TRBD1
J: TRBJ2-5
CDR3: CASSSAGQGAGETQYF
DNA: TGTGCCAGCAGTTCCGCCGGACAGGGGGCGGGGGAGACCCAGTACTTC

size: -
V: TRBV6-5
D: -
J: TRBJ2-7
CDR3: CASSRGEGGEQYF
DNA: TGTGCCAGCAGCCGCGGTGAGGGAGGCGAGCAGTACTTC

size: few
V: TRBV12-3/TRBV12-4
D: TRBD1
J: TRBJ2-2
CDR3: CASSRGQGAGTGELFF
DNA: TGTGCCAGCAGCCGAGGACAGGGGGCTGGAACCGGGGAGCTGTTTTTT

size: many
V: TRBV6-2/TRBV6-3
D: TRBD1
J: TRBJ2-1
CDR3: CASSRLDRSYNEQFF
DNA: TGTGCCAGCAGTCGGTTGGACAGGTCCTACAATGAGCAGTTCTTC

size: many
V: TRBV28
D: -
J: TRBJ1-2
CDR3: CASSRDGTIIRSGYTF
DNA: TGTGCCAGCAGCCGAGACGGGACAATTATTCGGAGTGGCTACACCTTC

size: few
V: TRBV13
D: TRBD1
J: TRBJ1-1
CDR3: CASSFLGQGENWAGNTEAFF
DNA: TGTGCCAGCAGCTTCTTGGGACAGGGCGAAAATTGGGCAGGGAACACTGAAGCTTTCTTT

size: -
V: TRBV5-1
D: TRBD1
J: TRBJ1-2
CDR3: CASSDPGQGNYGYTF
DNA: TGCGCCAGCAGCGACCCTGGACAGGGTAACTATGGCTACACCTTC

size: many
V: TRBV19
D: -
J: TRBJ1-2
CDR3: CASSLRDLISSSYTF
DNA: TGTGCCAGTAGTTTAAGGGATCTCATTTCATCCAGCTACACCTTC

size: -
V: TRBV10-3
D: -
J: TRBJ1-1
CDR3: CAISEKAGATGTEAFF
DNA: TGTGCCATCAGTGAGAAGGCCGGGGCCACGGGCACTGAAGCTTTCTTT

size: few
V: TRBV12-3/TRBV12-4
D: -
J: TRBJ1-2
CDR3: CASRYRANYGYTF
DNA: TGTGCCAGCAGGTACAGGGCTAACTATGGCTACACCTTC

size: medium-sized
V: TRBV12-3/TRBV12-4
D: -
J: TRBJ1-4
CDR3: CASSLVGEGLFF
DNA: TGTGCCAGCAGTTTGGTGGGAGAGGGGCTGTTTTTT

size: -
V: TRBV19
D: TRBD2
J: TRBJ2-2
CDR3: CASSIDSSGGTGELFF
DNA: TGTGCCAGTAGTATAGATTCCTCGGGGGGGACCGGGGAGCTGTTTTTT

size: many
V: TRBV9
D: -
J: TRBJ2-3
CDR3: CASSVGPQGRPDTQYF
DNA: TGTGCCAGCAGCGTAGGACCCCAGGGGCGGCCAGATACGCAGTATTTT

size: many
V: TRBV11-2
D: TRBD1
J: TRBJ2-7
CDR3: CASSTNPGTDYEQYF
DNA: TGTGCCAGCAGCACCAACCCCGGGACAGATTACGAGCAGTACTTC